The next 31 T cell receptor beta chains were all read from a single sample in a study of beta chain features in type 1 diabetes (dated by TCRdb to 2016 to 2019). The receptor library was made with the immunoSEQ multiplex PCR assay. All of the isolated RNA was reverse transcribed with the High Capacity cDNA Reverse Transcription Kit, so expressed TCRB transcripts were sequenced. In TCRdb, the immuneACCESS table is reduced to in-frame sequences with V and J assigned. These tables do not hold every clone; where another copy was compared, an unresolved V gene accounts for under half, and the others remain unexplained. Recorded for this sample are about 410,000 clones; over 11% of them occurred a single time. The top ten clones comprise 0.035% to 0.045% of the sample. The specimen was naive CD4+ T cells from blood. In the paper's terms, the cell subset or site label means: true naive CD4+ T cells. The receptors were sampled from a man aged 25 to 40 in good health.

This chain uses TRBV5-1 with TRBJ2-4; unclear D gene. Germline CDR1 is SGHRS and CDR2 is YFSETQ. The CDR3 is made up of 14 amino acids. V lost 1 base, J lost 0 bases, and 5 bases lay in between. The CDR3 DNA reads TGCGCCAGCAGCTTGACAATAGCCAAAAACATTCAGTACTTC. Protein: CASSLTIAKNIQYF. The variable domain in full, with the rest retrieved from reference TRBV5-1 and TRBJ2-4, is KAGVTQTPRYLIKTRGQQVTLSCSPISGHRSVSWYQQTPGQGLQFLFEYFSETQRNKGNFPGRFSGRQFSNSRSEMNVSTLELGDSALYLCASSLTIAKNIQYFGAGTRLSVL.

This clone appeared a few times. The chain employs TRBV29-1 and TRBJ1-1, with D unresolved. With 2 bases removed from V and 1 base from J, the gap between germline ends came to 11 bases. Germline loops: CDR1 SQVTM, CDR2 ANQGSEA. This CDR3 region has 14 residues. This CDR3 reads CSVELFRQNTEAFF. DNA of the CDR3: TGCAGCGTTGAACTTTTCAGACAGAACACTGAAGCTTTCTTT.

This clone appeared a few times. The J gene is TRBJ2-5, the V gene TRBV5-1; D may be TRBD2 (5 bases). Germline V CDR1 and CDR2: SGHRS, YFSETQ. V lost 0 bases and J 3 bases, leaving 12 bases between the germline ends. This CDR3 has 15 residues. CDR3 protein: CASSLESSGKETQYF. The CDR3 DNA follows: TGCGCCAGCAGCTTGGAATCGAGCGGCAAAGAGACCCAGTACTTC.

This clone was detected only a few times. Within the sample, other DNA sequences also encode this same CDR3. Written as DNA, the CDR3 is TGCGCCAGCAGCTTGTCGGAGACCCAGTACTTC. Its translation is CASSLSETQYF. This chain connects TRBV5-1 to TRBJ2-5; no definite D call. Looked up from germline, CDR1 is SGHRS and CDR2 is YFSETQ. The germline V and J ends were trimmed by 1 base and 5 bases, with 3 bases remaining between them. This CDR3 has 11 amino acids.

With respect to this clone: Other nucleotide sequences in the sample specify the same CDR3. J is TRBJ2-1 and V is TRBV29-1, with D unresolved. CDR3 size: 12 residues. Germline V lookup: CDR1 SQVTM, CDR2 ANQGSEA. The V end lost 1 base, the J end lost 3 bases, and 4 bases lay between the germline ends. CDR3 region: CSVEAGYNEQFF. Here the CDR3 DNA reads TGCAGCGTTGAAGCGGGCTACAATGAGCAGTTCTTC.

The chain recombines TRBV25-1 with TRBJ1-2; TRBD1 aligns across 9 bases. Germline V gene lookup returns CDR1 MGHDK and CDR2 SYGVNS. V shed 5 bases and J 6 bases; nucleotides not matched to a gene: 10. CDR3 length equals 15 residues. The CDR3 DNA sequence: TGTGCCAGCAGTCCCCCCGGGGACAGGGTGAATGGCTACACCTTC. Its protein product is CASSPPGDRVNGYTF.

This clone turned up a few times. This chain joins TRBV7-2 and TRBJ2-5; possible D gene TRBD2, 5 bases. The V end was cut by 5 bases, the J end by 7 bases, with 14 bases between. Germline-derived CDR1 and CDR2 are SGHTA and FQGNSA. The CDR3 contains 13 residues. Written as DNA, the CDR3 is TGTGCCAGCAGCGCTAGCCCTATACGGACCCAGTACTTC. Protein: CASSASPIRTQYF.

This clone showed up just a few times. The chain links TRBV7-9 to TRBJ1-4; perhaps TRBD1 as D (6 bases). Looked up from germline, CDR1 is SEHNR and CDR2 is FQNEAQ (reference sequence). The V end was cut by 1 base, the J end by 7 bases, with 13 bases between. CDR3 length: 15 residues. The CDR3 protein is CASSLVLGAGEKLFF. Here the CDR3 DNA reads TGTGCCAGCAGCTTAGTTCTGGGGGCTGGTGAAAAACTGTTTTTT.

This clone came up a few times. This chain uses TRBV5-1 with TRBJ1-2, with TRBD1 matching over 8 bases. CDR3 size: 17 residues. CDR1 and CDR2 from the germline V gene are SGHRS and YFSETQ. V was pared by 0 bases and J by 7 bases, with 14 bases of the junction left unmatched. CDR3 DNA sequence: TGCGCCAGCAGCTTGGTCACCCCCGGGACAGGTGCCCCTGGCTACACCTTC. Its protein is CASSLVTPGTGAPGYTF.

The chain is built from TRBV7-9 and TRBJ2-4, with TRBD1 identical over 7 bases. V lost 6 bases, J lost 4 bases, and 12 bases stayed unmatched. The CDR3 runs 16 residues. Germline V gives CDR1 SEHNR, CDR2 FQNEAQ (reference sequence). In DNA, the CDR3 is TGTGCCAGCAGACCTCCGTACGACAGGGATAAAAACATTCAGTACTTC. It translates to CASRPPYDRDKNIQYF.

The CDR3 bases are TGTGCTAGTGGCTCCCTTATCGGGGATACGCAGTATTTT. It translates to CASGSLIGDTQYF. The chain links TRBV12-5 to TRBJ2-3; D is unresolved. The CDR3 sequence is 13 residues long. V was clipped by 6 bases and J by 6 bases, with 13 bases between them. Germline lookup yields CDR1 LGHNT and CDR2 FRNRAP.

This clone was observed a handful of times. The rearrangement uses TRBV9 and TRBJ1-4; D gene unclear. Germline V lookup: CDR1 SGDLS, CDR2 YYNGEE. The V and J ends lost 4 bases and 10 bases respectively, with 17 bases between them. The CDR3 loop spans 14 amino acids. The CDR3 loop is CASSPGHGLGKLFF. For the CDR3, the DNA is TGTGCCAGCAGCCCGGGTCATGGGCTGGGAAAACTGTTTTTT. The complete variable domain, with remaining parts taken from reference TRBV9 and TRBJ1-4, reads DSGVTQTPKHLITATGQRVTLRCSPRSGDLSVYWYQQSLDQGLQFLIQYYNGEERAKGNILERFSAQQFPDLHSELNLSSLELGDSALYFCASSPGHGLGKLFFGSGTQLSVL.

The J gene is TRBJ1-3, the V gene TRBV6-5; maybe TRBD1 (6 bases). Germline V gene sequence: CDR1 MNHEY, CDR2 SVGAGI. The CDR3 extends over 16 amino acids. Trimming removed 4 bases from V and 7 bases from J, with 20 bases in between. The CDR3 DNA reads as TGTGCCAGCAGTTCGGGACACGCAGGGCTCGCGAACACCATATATTTT. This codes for CASSSGHAGLANTIYF.

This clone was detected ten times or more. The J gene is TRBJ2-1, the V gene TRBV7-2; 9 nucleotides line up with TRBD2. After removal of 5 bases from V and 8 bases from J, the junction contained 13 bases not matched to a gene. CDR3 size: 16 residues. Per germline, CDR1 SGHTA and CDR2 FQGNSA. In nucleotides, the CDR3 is TGTGCCAGCAGCGTACAACGCGGGAGGGCCTTCGATGAGCAGTTCTTC. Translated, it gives CASSVQRGRAFDEQFF.

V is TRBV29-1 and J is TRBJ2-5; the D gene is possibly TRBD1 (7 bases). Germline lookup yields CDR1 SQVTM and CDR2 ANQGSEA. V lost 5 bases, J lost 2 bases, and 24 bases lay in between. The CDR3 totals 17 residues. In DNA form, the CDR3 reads TGCAGCGTTACCCGATCCAGGGGGGTCGATGTTCAAGAGACCCAGTACTTC. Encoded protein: CSVTRSRGVDVQETQYF.

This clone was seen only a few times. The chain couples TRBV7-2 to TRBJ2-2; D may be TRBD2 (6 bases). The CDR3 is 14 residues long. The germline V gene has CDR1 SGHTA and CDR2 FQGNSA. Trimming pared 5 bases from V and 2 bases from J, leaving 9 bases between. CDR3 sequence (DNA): TGTGCCAGCAGCCGGGACTCAAACACCGGGGAGCTGTTTTTT. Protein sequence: CASSRDSNTGELFF.

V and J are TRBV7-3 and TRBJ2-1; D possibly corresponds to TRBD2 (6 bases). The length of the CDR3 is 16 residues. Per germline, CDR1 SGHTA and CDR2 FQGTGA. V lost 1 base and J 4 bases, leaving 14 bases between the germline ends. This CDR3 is CASSLRWRGPYNEQFF. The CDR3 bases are TGTGCCAGCAGCTTAAGATGGAGGGGTCCTTACAATGAGCAGTTCTTC.

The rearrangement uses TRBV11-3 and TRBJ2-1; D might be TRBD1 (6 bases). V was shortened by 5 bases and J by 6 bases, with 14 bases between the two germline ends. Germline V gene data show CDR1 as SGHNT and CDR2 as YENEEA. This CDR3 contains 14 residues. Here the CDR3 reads CASSVGQGGNEQFF. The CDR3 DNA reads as TGTGCCAGCAGCGTGGGACAAGGGGGCAATGAGCAGTTCTTC.

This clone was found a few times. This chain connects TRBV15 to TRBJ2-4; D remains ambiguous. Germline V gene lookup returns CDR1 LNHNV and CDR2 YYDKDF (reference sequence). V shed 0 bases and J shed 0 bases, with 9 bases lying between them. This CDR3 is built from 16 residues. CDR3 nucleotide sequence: TGTGCCACCAGCAGAGACAGCTTACTAGCCAAAAACATTCAGTACTTC. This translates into CATSRDSLLAKNIQYF.

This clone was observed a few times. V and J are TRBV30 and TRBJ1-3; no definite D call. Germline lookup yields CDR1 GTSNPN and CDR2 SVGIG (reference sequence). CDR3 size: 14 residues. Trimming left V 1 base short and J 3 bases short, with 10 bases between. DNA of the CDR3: TGTGCCTGGAGTGAAGGGATTGGTGGAAACACCATATATTTT. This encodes CAWSEGIGGNTIYF.

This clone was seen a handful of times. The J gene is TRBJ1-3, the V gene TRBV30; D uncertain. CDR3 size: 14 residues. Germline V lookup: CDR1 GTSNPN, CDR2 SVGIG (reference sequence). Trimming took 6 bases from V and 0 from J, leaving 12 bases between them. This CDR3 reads CACTGSASGNTIYF. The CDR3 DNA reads TGTGCCTGCACGGGGAGTGCCTCTGGAAACACCATATATTTT.

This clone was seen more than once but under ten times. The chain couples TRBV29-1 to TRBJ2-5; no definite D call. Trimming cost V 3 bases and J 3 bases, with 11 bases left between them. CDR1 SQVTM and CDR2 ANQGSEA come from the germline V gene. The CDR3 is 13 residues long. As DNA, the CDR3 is TGCAGCGTTGATAGGGCCGCAAAAGAGACCCAGTACTTC. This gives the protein CSVDRAAKETQYF.

CDR3 bases: TGCGCCAGCAGCCCCTTATCGGGCAATGAGCAGTTCTTC. Its translation is CASSPLSGNEQFF. The chain employs TRBV5-1 and TRBJ2-1; D is uncertain. The germline gives CDR1 SGHRS, CDR2 YFSETQ. This CDR3 comprises 13 residues. The ends were cut back, 4 bases at V and 6 bases at J, with 11 bases in the middle.

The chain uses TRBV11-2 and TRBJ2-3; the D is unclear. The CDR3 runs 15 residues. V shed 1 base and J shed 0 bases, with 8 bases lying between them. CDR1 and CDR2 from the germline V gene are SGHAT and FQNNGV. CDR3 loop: CASSLALGSTDTQYF. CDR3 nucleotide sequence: TGTGCCAGCAGCTTAGCGCTGGGAAGCACAGATACGCAGTATTTT.

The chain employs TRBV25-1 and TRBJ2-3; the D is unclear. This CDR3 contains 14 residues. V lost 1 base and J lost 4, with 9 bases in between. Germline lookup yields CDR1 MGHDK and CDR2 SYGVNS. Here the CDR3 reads CASSELLDPDTQYF. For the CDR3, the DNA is TGTGCCAGCAGTGAATTGTTGGACCCAGATACGCAGTATTTT.

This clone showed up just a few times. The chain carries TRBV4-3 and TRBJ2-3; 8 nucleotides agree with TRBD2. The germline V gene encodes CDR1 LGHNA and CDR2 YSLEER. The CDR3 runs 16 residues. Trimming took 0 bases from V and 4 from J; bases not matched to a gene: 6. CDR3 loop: CASSQDSGLAPDTQYF. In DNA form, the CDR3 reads TGCGCCAGCAGCCAAGATAGTGGACTAGCCCCAGATACGCAGTATTTT.

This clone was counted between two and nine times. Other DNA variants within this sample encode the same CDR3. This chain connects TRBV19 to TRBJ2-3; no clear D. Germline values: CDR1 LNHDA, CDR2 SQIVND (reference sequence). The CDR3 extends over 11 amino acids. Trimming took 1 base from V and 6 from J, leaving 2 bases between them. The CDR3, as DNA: TGTGCCAGTAGTATAGGCGATACGCAGTATTTT. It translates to CASSIGDTQYF. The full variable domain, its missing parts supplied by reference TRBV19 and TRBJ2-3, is DGGITQSPKYLFRKEGQNVTLSCEQNLNHDAMYWYRQDPGQGLRLIYYSQIVNDFQKGDIAEGYSVSREKKESFPLTVTSAQKNPTAFYLCASSIGDTQYFGPGTRLTVL.

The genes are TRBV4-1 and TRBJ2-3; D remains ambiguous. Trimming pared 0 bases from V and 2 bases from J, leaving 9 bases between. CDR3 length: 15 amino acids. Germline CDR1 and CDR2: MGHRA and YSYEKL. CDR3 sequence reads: CASSQEVRVTDTQYF. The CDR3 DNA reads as TGCGCCAGCAGCCAAGAAGTGCGAGTCACAGATACGCAGTATTTT.

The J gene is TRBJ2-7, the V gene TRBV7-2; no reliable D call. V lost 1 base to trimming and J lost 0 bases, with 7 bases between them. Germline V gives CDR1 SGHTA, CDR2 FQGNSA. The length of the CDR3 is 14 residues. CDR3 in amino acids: CASSLDDTSYEQYF. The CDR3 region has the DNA TGTGCCAGCAGCTTAGACGACACCTCCTACGAGCAGTACTTC.

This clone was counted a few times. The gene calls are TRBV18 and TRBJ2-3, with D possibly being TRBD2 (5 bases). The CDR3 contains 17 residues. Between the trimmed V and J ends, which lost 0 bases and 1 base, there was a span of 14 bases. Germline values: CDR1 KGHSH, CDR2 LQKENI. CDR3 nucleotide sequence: TGTGCCAGCTCACCACCGATCGGGGAGAGTGGCACAGATACGCAGTATTTT. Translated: CASSPPIGESGTDTQYF.

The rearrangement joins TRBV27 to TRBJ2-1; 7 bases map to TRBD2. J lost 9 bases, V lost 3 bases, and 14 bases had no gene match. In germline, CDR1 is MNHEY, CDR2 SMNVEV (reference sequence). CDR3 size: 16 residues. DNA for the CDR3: TGTGCCAGCAGTTTTTATGCGGGAGACGGAAAAAGTGAGCAGTTCTTC. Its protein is CASSFYAGDGKSEQFF.